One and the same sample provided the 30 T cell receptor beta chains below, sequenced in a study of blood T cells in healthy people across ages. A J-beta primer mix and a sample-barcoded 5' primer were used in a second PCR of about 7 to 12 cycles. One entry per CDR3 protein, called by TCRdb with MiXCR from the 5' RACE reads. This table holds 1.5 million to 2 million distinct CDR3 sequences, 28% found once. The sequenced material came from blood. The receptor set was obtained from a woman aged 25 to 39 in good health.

CDR3 coding DNA: TGCAGTGCTAGTTCCGGGGGCCGTGGCCAGCCCCAGCATTTT. The encoded protein is CSASSGGRGQPQHF. The V and J genes are TRBV20-1 and TRBJ1-5; tentatively, D is TRBD1 (6 bases). The CDR3 spans 14 residues. The germline gives CDR1 DFQATT, CDR2 SNEGSKA (reference sequence). V was shortened by 3 bases and J by 7 bases, with 16 bases between the two germline ends.

CDR3 nucleotides: TGTGCCAGCAGTTATACTAGCTCAGATACGCAGTATTTT. Its translation: CASSYTSSDTQYF. The genes are TRBV12-3 or TRBV12-4 and TRBJ2-3; D perhaps matches TRBD2 (6 bases). V lost 4 bases to trimming and J lost 4 bases, with 9 bases between them. CDR3 length equals 13 residues.

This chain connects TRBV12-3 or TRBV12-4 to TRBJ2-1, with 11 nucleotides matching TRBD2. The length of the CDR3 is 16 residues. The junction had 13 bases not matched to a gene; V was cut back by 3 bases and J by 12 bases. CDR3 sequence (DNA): TGTGCCAGCAGTTTCCGGCTTAGCGGGGGGGCCGATGCGCAGTTCTTC. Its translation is CASSFRLSGGADAQFF.

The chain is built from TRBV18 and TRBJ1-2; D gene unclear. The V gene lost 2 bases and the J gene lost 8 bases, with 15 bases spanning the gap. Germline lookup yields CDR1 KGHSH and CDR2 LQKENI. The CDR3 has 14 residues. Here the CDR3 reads CASSPRAAREGYTF. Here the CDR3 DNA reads TGTGCCAGCTCACCAAGGGCAGCGCGTGAGGGCTACACCTTC.

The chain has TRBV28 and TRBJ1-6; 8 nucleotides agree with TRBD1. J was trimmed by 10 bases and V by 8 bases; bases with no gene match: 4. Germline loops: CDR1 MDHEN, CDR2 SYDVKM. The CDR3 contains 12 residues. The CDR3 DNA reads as TGTGCCAGCGGACAGGGTGTGTCACCCCTCCACTTT. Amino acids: CASGQGVSPLHF.

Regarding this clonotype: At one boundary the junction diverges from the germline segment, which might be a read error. The CDR3 bases are TGTGCCAGCAGAACGGAACGGACAGGGGGCTATGGGTCTGGGGCCAACGTCCGGACTTTC. Residues: CASRTERTGGYGSGANVRTF. The V and J genes are TRBV2 and TRBJ2-6; 11 bases fit TRBD1. Germline V gene lookup returns CDR1 SNHLY and CDR2 FYNNEI. The CDR3 has 20 residues.

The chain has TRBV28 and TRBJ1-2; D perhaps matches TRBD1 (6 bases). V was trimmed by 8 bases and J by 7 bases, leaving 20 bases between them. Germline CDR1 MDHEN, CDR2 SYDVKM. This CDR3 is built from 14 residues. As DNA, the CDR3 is TGTGCCAGCCGAGGTAGGGGGAACCGGGCTGGCTACACCTTC. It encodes CASRGRGNRAGYTF.

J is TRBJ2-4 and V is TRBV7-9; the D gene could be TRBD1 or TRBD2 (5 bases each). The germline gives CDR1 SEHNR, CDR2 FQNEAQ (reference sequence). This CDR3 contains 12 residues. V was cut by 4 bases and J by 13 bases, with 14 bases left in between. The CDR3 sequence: CASSSTGTMQYF. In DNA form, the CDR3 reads TGTGCCAGCAGCTCCACCGGGACCATGCAGTACTTC.

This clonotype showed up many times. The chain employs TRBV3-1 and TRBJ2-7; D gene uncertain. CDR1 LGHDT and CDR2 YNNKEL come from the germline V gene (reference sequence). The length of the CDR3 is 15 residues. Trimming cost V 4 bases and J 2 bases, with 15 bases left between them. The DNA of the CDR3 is TGTGCCAGCAGCCCATCCCGGGCAAATCCCTACGAGCAGTACTTC. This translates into CASSPSRANPYEQYF.

CDR3 region: CASSPGEALAKNIQYF. The DNA for the CDR3 is TGTGCCAGCAGCCCCGGGGAGGCCCTAGCCAAAAACATTCAGTACTTC. The V call is TRBV6-2 or TRBV6-3, the J call TRBJ2-4; tentatively, D is TRBD2 (6 bases). The germline CDR1 and CDR2 sequences are MNHEY and SVGEGT. The CDR3 is made up of 16 amino acids. V was cut by 6 bases and J by 0 bases, with 15 bases left in between.

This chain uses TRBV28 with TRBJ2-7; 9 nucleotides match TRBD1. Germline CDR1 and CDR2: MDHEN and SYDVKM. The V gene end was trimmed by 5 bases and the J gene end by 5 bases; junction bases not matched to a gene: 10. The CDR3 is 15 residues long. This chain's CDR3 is CASSATGTGKHEQYF. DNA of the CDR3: TGTGCCAGCAGTGCCACCGGGACAGGGAAACACGAGCAGTACTTC.

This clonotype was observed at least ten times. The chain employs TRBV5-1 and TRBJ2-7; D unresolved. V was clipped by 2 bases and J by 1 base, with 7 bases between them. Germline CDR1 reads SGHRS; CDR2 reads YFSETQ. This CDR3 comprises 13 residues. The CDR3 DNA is TGCGCCAGCAGCTTAAAAGTTTCCTACGAGCAGTACTTC. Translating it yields CASSLKVSYEQYF.

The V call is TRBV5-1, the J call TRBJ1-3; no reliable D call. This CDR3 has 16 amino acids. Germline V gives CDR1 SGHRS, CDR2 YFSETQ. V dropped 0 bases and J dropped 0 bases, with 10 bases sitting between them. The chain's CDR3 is CASSLADGHSGNTIYF. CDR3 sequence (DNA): TGCGCCAGCAGCTTGGCCGACGGCCACTCTGGAAACACCATATATTTT.

The CDR3 is CASSGSSRVGQPQHF. The CDR3 DNA is TGTGCCAGCAGTGGTTCAAGCAGGGTTGGTCAGCCCCAGCATTTT. This rearrangement joins TRBV2 to TRBJ1-5; a weak D match, TRBD1 (5 bases). The CDR3 length is 15 residues. CDR1 and CDR2 (germline): SNHLY, FYNNEI. V gave up 4 bases and J gave up 6 bases, with 16 bases separating them.

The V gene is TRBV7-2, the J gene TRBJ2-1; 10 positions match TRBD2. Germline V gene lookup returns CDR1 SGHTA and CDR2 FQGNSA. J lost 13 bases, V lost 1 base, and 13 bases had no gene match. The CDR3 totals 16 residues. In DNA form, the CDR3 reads TGTGCCAGCAGCTTAGAGAAGCGGGAGGGCCGGAGCGAACAGTTCTTC. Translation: CASSLEKREGRSEQFF.

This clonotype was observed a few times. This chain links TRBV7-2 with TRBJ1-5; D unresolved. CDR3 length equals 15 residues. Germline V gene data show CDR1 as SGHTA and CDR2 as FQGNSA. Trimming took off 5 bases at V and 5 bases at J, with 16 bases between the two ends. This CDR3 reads CASSPWTDAYQPQHF. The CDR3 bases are TGTGCCAGCAGCCCCTGGACGGACGCCTATCAGCCCCAGCATTTT.

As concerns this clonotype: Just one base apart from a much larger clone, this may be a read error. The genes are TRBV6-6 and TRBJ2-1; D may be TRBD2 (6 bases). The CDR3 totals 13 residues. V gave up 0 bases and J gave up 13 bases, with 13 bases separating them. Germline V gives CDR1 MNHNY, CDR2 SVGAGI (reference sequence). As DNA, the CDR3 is TGTGCCAGCAGTTACTCGCGGGAAGAGACCCAGTTCTTC. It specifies CASSYSREETQFF.

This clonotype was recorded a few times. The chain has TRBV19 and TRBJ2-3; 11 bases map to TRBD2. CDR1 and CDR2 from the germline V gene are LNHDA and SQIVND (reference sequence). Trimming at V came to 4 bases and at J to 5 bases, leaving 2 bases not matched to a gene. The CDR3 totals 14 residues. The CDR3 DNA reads TGTGCCAGTAGTACCGGGACTAGCGGAGATACGCAGTATTTT. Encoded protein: CASSTGTSGDTQYF.

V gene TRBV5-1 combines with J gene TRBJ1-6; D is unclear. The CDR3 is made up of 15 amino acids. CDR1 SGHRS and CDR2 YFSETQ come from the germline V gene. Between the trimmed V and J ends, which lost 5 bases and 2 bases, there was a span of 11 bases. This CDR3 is CASSAQTPYNSPLHF. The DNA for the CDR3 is TGCGCCAGCAGTGCCCAGACGCCCTATAATTCACCCCTCCACTTT.

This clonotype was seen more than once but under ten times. Here the CDR3 reads CASSPGVRSPLHF. The CDR3 bases are TGTGCCAGCAGTCCAGGGGTCCGTTCACCCCTCCACTTT. The chain has TRBV5-6 and TRBJ1-6; D perhaps matches TRBD1 (6 bases). V was trimmed by 5 bases and J by 9 bases, leaving 12 bases between them. The germline V gene encodes CDR1 SGHDT and CDR2 YYEEEE. The CDR3 is made up of 13 amino acids.

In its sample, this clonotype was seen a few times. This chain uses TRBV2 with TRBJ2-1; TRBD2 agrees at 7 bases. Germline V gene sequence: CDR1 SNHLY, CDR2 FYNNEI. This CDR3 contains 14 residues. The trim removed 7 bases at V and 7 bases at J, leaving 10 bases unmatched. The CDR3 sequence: CASKGLTGPNEQFF. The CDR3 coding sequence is TGTGCCAGCAAGGGACTAACGGGACCTAATGAGCAGTTCTTC. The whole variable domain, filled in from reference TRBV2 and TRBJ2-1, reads EPEVTQTPSHQVTQMGQEVILRCVPISNHLYFYWYRQILGQKVEFLVSFYNNEISEKSEIFDDQFSVERPDGSNFTLKIRSTKLEDSAMYFCASKGLTGPNEQFFGPGTRLTVL.

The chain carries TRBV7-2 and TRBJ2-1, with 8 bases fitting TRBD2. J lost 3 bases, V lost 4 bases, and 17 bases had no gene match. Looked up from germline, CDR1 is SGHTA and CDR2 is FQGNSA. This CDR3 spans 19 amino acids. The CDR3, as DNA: TGTGCCAGCAGCTCTAGGCCCCCGGTTTTGGCGGGGGGCTACAATGAGCAGTTCTTC. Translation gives CASSSRPPVLAGGYNEQFF.

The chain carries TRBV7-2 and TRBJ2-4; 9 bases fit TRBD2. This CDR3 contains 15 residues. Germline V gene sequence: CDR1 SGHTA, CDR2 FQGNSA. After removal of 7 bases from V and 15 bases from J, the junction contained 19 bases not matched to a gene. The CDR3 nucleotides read TGTGCCAGCACCCTGGGGCTAGCGGGATCCTACGAGCGGTACTTC. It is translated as CASTLGLAGSYERYF. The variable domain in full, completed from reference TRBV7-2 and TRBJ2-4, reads GAGVSQSPSNKVTEKGKDVELRCDPISGHTALYWYRQSLGQGLEFLIYFQGNSAPDKSGLPSDRFSAERTGGSVSTLTIQRTQQEDSAVYLCASTLGLAGSYERYFGAGTRLSVL.

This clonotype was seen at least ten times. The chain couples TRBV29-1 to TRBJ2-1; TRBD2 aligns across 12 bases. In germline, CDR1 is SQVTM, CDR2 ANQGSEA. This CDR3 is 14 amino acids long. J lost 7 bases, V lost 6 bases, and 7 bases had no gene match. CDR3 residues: CSVLTSGSVNEQFF. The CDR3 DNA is TGCAGCGTACTGACTAGCGGGAGTGTAAATGAGCAGTTCTTC.

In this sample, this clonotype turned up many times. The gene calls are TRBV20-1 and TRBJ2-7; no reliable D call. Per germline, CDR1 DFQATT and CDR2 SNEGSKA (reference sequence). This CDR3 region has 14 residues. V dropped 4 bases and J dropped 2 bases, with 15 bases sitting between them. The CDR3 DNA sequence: TGCAGTGCTATCCTCGGGCTCGGACCCTACGAGCAGTACTTC. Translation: CSAILGLGPYEQYF.

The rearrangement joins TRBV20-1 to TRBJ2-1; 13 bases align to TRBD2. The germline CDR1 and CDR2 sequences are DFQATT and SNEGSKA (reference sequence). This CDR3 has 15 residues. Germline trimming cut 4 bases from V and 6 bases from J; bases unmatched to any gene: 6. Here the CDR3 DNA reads TGCAGTGCTATTACCGGGACTAGCGGGACCAATGAGCAGTTCTTC. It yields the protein CSAITGTSGTNEQFF.

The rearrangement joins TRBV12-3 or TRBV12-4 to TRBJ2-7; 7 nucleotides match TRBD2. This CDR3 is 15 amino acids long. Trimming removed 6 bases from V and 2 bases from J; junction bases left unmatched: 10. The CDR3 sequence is CASSSLGTIPYEQYF. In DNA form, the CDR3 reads TGTGCCAGCAGCTCCCTCGGGACTATTCCCTACGAGCAGTACTTC.

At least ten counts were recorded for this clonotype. CDR3 in amino acids: CSARQGAREQYF. For the CDR3, the DNA is TGCAGCGCCAGACAGGGGGCGCGAGAGCAGTACTTC. V usage is TRBV29-1 and J usage is TRBJ2-7, with 10 bases matching TRBD1. This CDR3 has 12 residues. Germline V lookup: CDR1 SQVTM, CDR2 ANQGSEA. Losses at the gene ends were 7 bases for V and 7 bases for J; bases not matched to a gene: 7.

This CDR3 reads CASSFTGATDTQYF. DNA for the CDR3: TGTGCCAGCAGCTTTACGGGAGCGACAGATACGCAGTATTTT. The genes are TRBV7-2 and TRBJ2-3; maybe TRBD2 (6 bases). The V and J ends lost 3 bases and 3 bases respectively, with 10 bases between them. Per germline, CDR1 SGHTA and CDR2 FQGNSA. The CDR3 length is 14 residues.

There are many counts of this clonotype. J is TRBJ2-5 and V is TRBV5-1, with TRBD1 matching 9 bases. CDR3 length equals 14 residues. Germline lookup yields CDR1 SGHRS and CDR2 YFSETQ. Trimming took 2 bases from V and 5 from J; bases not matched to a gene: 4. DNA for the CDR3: TGCGCCAGCAGCTTCGGACAGGGGCCGGAGACCCAGTACTTC. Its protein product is CASSFGQGPETQYF.